This T cell receptor (beta chain) came from a study of T-cell memory formation after mild COVID-19. Study overall: Clusters of TCRs were largely donor specific.

CDR3 length equals 15 residues. Germline CDR1 ENHRY, CDR2 SYGVKD. V trimming: 4 bases; J trimming: 4 bases; junction bases outside the gene matches: 3. Remarks on this clonotype: No antigen is known for it.

Each CDR3 protein is one row after TCRdb ran MiXCR on the 5' RACE reads. The sample carries roughly 480,000 distinct CDR3 sequences, more than 20% recorded once. Study-wide results and limits: Balance between CD4 and CD8 was seen in clones contracting day 15 to 85, and a CD4+ lean was seen in later expanders. Mostly located in CM and EM were contracting CD4+ clones, with contracting CD8+ clones located in EMRA.

This rearrangement joins TRBV10-3 to TRBJ2-1; 11 nucleotides align to TRBD1. Sequencing was done on a sample of PBMCs or a T cell subset sorted from them (not recorded which). The receptor was derived from an adult woman who had mild COVID-19 (a few samples of this study predate the infection). Cell type and time point are not known. CDR3: CAISADRGQYNEQFF. In DNA, the CDR3 is TGTGCCATCAGTGCGGACAGGGGGCAGTACAATGAGCAGTTCTTC.